This TCR beta chain comes out of a study of T-cell reconstitution after alpha-beta-depleted transplantation in children. Findings of the study overall: Certain patients had high TCRbeta diversity at day 60, and it came from recipient T cells and thymic progenitors that survived. Expanded graft clones, several hundred of them, were reportedly the source of alpha-beta T cells about two months after transplant. Diversity and T-cell counts at one year after transplant derived mostly from new T cells.

Of note for this clonotype: The antigen is unknown.

Unique molecular identifiers were incorporated into the prepared TCRbeta library. TCRdb analysed the PCR reads with MiXCR anew, one entry per CDR3 protein. The data contain roughly 670,000 distinct CDR3 sequences, over 10% of them singletons. Between the trimmed V and J ends, which lost 8 bases and 9 bases, there was a span of 10 bases. The CDR3 loop spans 10 amino acids. Germline V gene data show CDR1 as LNHDA and CDR2 as SQIVND (reference sequence). The chain carries TRBV19 and TRBJ1-1; no reliable D call. Sequenced material: PBMCs, taken before TCRalphabeta/CD19-depleted stem cell transplant. This TCR was recovered from a girl aged 2-10 years with congenital amegakaryocytic thrombocytopenia, due to receive a stem cell transplant. The CDR3 coding sequence is TGTGCCAGTCAAGCTTCTAAAGCTTTCTTT. Translated: CASQASKAFF.